The source of this T cell receptor beta chain is a study of blood T cell repertoires in COVID-19. A single count supports this clone. Original data processing: Estimation of nucleated cell counts was performed using reference gene primer amplification. Profiling relied on immunoSEQ multiplex PCR, and the TCRdb table lists in-frame clones only, not all of them. V and J calls and clone size follow that table, whereas D and trimming were derived from the DNA. The repertoire includes some 200,000 clones, over 75% of them detected once, and nearly 4.5% sits in the top ten. CDR3 length: 14 amino acids. CDR1 is LNHDA and CDR2 is SQIVND in the germline V gene (reference sequence). The V and J ends lost 6 bases and 3 bases respectively, with 14 bases between them.

This clonotype was obtained from a man aged 45-60 years with acute or convalescent COVID-19. The source material was peripheral blood. This chain joins TRBV19 and TRBJ1-2; D perhaps matches TRBD1 (5 bases). The CDR3 region is CASSRGTADYGYTF. For the CDR3, the DNA is TGTGCCAGTAGCCGCGGGACTGCTGACTATGGCTACACCTTC.